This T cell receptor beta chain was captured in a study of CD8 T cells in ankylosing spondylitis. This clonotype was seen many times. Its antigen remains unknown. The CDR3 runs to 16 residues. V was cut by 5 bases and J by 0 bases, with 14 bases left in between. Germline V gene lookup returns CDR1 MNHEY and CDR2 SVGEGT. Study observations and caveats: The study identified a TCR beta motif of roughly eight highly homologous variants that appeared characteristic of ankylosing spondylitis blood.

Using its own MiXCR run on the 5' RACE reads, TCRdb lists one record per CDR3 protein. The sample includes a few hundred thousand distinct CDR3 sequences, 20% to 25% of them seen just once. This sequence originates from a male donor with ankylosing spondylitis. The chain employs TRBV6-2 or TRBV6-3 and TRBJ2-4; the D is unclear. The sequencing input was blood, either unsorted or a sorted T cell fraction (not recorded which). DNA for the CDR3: TGTGCCAGCAGTAACACAGCGTTACTAGCCAAAAACATTCAGTACTTC. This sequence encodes CASSNTALLAKNIQYF.